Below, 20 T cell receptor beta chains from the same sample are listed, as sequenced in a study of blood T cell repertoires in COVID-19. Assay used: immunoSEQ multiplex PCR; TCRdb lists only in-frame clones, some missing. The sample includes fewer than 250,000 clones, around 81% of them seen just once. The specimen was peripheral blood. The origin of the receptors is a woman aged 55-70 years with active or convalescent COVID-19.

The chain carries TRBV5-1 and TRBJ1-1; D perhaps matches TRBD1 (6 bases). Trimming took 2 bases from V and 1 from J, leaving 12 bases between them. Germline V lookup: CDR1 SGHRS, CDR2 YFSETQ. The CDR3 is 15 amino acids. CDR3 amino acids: CASSLSGTKNTEAFF. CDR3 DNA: TGCGCCAGCAGCTTATCCGGGACAAAGAACACTGAAGCTTTCTTT.

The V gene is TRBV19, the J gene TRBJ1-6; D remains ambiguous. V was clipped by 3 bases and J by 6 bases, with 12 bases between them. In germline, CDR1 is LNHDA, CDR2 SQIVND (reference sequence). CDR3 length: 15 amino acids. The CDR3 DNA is TGTGCCAGTAGTATGATTAGCGGATCTAATTCACCCCTCCACTTT. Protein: CASSMISGSNSPLHF.

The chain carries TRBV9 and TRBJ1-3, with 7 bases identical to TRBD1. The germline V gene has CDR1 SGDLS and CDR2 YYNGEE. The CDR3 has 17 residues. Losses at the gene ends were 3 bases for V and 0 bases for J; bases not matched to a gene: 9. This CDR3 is CASSASGQAFSGNTIYF. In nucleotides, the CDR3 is TGTGCCAGCAGCGCCAGCGGACAGGCCTTCTCTGGAAACACCATATATTTT.

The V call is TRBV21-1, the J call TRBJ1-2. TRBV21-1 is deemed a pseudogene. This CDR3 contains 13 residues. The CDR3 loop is CASSKEGGFGYTF. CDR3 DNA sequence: TGTGCCAGCAGCAAAGAAGGAGGGTTTGGCTACACCTTC.

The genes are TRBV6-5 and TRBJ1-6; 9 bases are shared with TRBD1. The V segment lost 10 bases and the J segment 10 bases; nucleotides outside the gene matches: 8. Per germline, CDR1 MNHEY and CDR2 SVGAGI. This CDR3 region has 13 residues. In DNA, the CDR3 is TGTGCCACAAACCCGGGACAGGGCTCACCCCTCCACTTT. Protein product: CATNPGQGSPLHF.

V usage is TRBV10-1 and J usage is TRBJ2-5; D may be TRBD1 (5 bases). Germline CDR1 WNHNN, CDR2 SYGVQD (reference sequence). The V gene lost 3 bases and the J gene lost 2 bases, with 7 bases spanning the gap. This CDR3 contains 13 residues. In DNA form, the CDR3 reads TGCGCCAGCAGTGACCGACAGCAAGAGACCCAGTACTTC. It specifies CASSDRQQETQYF.

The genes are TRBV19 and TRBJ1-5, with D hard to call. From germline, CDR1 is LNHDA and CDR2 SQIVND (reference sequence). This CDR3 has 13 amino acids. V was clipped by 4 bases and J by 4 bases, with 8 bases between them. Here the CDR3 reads CASSRGRNQPQHF. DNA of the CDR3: TGTGCCAGTAGTAGAGGGAGAAATCAGCCCCAGCATTTT.

The CDR3 nucleotides read TGTGCCATCAGTGCGACATATCAAACTAGCGGGGTAAGCACAGATACGCAGTATTTT. Translating gives CAISATYQTSGVSTDTQYF. The chain uses TRBV10-3 and TRBJ2-3, with 10 nucleotides matching TRBD2. The ends lost 4 bases at V and 0 bases at J; junction bases unmatched: 13. In germline, CDR1 is ENHRY, CDR2 SYGVKD. CDR3 length: 19 amino acids.

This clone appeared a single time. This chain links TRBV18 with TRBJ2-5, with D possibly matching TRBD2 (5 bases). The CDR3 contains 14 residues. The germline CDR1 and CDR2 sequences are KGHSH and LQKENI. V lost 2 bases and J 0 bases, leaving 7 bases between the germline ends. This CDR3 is CASSPWEYQETQYF. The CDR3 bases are TGTGCCAGCTCACCATGGGAGTACCAAGAGACCCAGTACTTC.

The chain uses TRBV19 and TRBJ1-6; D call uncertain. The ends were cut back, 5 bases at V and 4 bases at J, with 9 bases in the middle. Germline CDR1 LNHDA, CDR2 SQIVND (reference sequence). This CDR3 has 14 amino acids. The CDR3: CASSQAGYNSPLHF. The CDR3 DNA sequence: TGTGCCAGTAGTCAGGCCGGATATAATTCACCCCTCCACTTT.

CDR3 amino acids: CASSSPIAGARTDTQYF. The CDR3 DNA sequence: TGTGCCAGCAGTTCCCCTATAGCGGGGGCCCGCACAGATACGCAGTATTTT. This chain joins TRBV28 and TRBJ2-3; 9 bases fit TRBD2. The CDR3 extends over 17 amino acids. Germline V gene lookup returns CDR1 MDHEN and CDR2 SYDVKM. Losses at the gene ends were 4 bases for V and 1 base for J; bases not matched to a gene: 9.

The CDR3 is CASSLTLLAGGYEQYF. The CDR3 DNA follows: TGTGCCAGCAGTCTGACGTTACTAGCGGGAGGTTACGAGCAGTACTTC. V usage is TRBV28 and J usage is TRBJ2-7; 12 nucleotides align to TRBD2. Germline V gives CDR1 MDHEN, CDR2 SYDVKM. The CDR3 contains 16 residues. Germline trimming cut 5 bases from V and 4 bases from J; bases unmatched to any gene: 9.

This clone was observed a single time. The CDR3 region has the DNA TGTGCCAGCAGCCCAAACAGGGAAACTGGCTACACCTTC. Translation: CASSPNRETGYTF. This chain joins TRBV12-3 or TRBV12-4 and TRBJ1-2, with a tentative D call TRBD1 (6 bases). Trimming took off 6 bases at V and 7 bases at J, with 15 bases between the two ends. CDR3 length equals 13 residues.

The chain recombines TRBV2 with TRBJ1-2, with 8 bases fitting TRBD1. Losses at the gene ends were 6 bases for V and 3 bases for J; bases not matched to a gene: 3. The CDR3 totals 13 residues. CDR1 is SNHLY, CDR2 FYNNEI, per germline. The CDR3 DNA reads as TGTGCCAGCAGGGACAGGGCGGACTATGGCTACACCTTC. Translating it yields CASRDRADYGYTF.

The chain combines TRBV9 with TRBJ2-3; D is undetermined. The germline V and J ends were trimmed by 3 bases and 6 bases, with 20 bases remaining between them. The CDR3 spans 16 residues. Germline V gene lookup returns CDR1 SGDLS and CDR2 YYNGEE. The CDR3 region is CASSALTDLLFDTQYF. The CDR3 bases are TGTGCCAGCAGCGCCCTAACAGATCTTCTTTTCGATACGCAGTATTTT.

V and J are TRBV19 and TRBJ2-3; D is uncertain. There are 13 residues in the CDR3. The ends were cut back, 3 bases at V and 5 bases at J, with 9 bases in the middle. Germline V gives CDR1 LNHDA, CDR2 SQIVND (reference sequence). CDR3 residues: CASSISTIDTQYF. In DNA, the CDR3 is TGTGCCAGTAGTATTTCTACCATAGATACGCAGTATTTT.

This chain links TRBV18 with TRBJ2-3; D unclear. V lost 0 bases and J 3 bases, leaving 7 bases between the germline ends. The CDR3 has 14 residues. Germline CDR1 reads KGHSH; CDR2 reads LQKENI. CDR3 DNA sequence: TGTGCCAGCTCACCACCTGTTTCAACAGATACGCAGTATTTT. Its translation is CASSPPVSTDTQYF.

DNA for the CDR3: TGTGCCAGCAGTCCGGGACTAGCGTGGGCCGGGGAGCTGTTTTTT. This translates into CASSPGLAWAGELFF. V is TRBV6-2 or TRBV6-3 and J is TRBJ2-2, with 10 positions matching TRBD2. The CDR3 contains 15 residues. Trimming removed 5 bases from V and 6 bases from J; junction bases left unmatched: 6. Germline V gene lookup returns CDR1 MNHEY and CDR2 SVGEGT.

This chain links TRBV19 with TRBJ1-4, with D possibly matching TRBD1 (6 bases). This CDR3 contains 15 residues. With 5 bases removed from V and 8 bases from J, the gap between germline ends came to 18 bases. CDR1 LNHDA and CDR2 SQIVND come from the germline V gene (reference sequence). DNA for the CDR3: TGTGCCAGTAGTGCTCTCACAGGGTTAGGCGAAAAACTGTTTTTT. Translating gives CASSALTGLGEKLFF.

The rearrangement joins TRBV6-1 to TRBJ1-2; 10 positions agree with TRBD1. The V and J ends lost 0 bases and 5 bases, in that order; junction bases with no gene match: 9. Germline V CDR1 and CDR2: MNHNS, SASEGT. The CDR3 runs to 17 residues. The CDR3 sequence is CASSEARDRGRGYGYTF. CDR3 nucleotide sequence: TGTGCCAGCAGTGAAGCCCGGGACAGGGGTAGAGGATATGGCTACACCTTC.